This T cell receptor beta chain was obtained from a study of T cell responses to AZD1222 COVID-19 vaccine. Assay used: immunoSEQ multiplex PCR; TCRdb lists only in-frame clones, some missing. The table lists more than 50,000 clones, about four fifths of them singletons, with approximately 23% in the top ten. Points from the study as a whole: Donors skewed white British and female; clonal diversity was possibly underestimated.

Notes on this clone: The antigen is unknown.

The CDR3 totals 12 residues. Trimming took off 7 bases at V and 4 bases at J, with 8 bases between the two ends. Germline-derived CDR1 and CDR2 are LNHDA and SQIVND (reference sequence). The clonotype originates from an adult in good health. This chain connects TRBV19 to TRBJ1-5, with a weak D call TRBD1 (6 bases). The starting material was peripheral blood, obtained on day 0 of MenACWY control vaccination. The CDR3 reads CASKGGNQPQHF. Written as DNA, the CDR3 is TGTGCCAGTAAAGGGGGGAATCAGCCCCAGCATTTT.